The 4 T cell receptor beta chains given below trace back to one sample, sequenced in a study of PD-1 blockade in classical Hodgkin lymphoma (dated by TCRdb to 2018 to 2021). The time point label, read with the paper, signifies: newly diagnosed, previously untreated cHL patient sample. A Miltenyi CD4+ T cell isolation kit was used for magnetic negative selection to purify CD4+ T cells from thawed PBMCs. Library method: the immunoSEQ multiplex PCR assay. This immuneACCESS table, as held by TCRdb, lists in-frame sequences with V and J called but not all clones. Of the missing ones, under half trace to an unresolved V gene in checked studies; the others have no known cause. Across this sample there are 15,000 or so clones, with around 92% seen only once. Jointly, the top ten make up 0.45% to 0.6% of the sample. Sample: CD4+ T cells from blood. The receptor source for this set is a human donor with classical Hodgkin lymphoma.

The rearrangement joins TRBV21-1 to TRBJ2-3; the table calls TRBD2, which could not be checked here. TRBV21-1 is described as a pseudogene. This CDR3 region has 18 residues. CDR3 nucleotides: TGTGCCAGCAGCAAAGCAAGGACGGAGGTTCTCCACACAGATACGCAGTATTTT. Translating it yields CASSKARTEVLHTDTQYF.

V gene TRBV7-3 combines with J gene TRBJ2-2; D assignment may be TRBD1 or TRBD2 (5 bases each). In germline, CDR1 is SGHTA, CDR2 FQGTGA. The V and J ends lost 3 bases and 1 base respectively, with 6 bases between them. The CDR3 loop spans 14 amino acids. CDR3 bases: TGTGCCAGCAGCTTTGGGGGGAACACCGGGGAGCTGTTTTTT. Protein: CASSFGGNTGELFF.

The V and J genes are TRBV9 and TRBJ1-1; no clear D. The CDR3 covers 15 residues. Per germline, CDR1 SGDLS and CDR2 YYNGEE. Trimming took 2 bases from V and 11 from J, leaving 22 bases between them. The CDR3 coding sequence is TGTGCCAGCAGCGTGGGAGGGTACAGCGGCGCTGTGGCTTTCTTT. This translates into CASSVGGYSGAVAFF.

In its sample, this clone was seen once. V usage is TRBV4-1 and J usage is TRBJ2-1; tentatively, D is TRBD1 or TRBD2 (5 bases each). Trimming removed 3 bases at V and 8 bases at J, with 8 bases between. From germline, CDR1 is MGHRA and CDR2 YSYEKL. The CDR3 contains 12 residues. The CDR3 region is CASSQVGDEQFF. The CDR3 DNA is TGCGCCAGCAGCCAGGTGGGGGATGAGCAGTTCTTC.